A selection of T cell receptor beta chains follows, all from one sample in a study of T-cell memory formation after mild COVID-19. TCRdb reprocessed the 5' RACE reads with MiXCR, giving one entry per CDR3 protein. The table lists about 500,000 distinct CDR3 sequences, 20% of them singletons. The material sequenced was PBMCs or a T cell subset sorted from them (not recorded which). These receptors were taken from an adult woman who had mild COVID-19 (a few samples of this study predate the infection). Cell type and time point are not known. Each CDR3 is given with its conserved first and last residue. The order of the fields is J gene, D gene, clone size, V gene, CDR3 protein, CDR3 DNA. A D gene is named only where the DNA matches it firmly. A row's size may be missing; if present it is once, few, many or a size class.

TRBJ2-2 | TRBD1 | NA | TRBV6-6 | CATKGQGSRTGELFF | TGTGCCACTAAGGGACAGGGTTCACGCACCGGGGAGCTGTTTTTT
TRBJ2-3 | NA | few | TRBV11-2 | CASSFHREDTQYF | TGTGCCAGCAGCTTTCACAGGGAAGATACGCAGTATTTT
TRBJ1-4 | NA | few | TRBV12-3/TRBV12-4 | CASSLGGNEKLFF | TGTGCCAGCAGTTTAGGGGGTAATGAAAAACTGTTTTTT
TRBJ2-3 | NA | NA | TRBV12-3/TRBV12-4 | CASSRRANQYTDTQYF | TGTGCCAGCAGCCGCCGGGCGAACCAGTACACAGATACGCAGTATTTT
TRBJ2-7 | TRBD2 | NA | TRBV4-1 | CASSQLFGGSYEQYF | TGCGCCAGCAGCCAATTGTTCGGGGGGTCCTACGAGCAGTACTTC
TRBJ2-3 | NA | few | TRBV20-1 | CSAWITDTQYF | TGCAGTGCGTGGATCACAGATACGCAGTATTTT
TRBJ2-1 | NA | many | TRBV20-1 | CSAASRSQGDEQFF | TGCAGTGCTGCTAGCCGGAGCCAAGGCGATGAGCAGTTCTTC
TRBJ2-4 | TRBD2 | NA | TRBV4-2 | CASSQDQSGVAKNIQYF | TGTGCCAGCAGCCAAGATCAGAGCGGGGTAGCCAAAAACATTCAGTACTTC
TRBJ2-1 | TRBD2 | NA | TRBV5-1 | CASSGEGSSYNEQFF | TGCGCCAGCAGCGGGGAGGGAAGCTCCTACAATGAGCAGTTCTTC
TRBJ1-1 | TRBD1 | few | TRBV4-1 | CASSQTGIMNTEAFF | TGCGCCAGCAGCCAGACAGGGATAATGAACACTGAAGCTTTCTTT
TRBJ2-1 | TRBD2 | few | TRBV20-1 | CSARYSGTLYNEQFF | TGCAGTGCTAGATATAGCGGGACCCTCTACAATGAGCAGTTCTTC
TRBJ2-1 | TRBD1 | NA | TRBV7-3 | CASSNSGGREQFF | TGTGCCAGCAGCAACTCAGGGGGCCGAGAGCAGTTCTTC
TRBJ1-1 | NA | NA | TRBV30 | CAWSVGGGTEAFF | TGTGCCTGGAGTGTAGGAGGCGGCACTGAAGCTTTCTTT
TRBJ2-7 | TRBD2 | NA | TRBV9 | CASSVAGGLWEQYF | TGTGCCAGCAGCGTAGCGGGAGGGCTGTGGGAGCAGTACTTC
TRBJ2-2 | TRBD2 | NA | TRBV3-1 | CASSQELLAGDYGELFF | TGTGCCAGCAGCCAAGAATTACTAGCGGGGGACTACGGGGAGCTGTTTTTT
TRBJ2-3 | NA | NA | TRBV7-3 | CASSLSGTLWVDTQYF | TGTGCCAGCAGCTTAAGTGGAACTCTATGGGTAGATACGCAGTATTTT
TRBJ1-6 | NA | NA | TRBV6-1 | CASSDHTDSSPLHF | TGTGCCAGCAGTGACCACACTGACAGTTCACCCCTCCACTTT
TRBJ2-7 | NA | NA | TRBV18 | CASSLGGVLGYEQYF | TGTGCCAGCTCCCTCGGAGGGGTACTCGGCTACGAGCAGTACTTC
TRBJ2-7 | NA | few | TRBV6-1 | CASMTYEQYF | TGTGCCAGCATGACCTACGAGCAGTACTTC
TRBJ2-7 | NA | NA | TRBV5-1 | CASSWDTLYEQYF | TGCGCCAGCAGCTGGGACACCTTATACGAGCAGTACTTC
TRBJ2-1 | NA | few | TRBV5-1 | CASSLPGDWTYNEQFF | TGCGCCAGCAGCTTGCCAGGGGACTGGACCTACAATGAGCAGTTCTTC
TRBJ2-2 | NA | few | TRBV2 | CASSRNQAGELFF | TGTGCCAGCAGCCGGAATCAAGCCGGGGAGCTGTTTTTT
TRBJ2-7 | NA | NA | TRBV27 | CASSYQGVPYEQYF | TGTGCCAGCAGTTATCAGGGAGTACCCTACGAGCAGTACTTC
TRBJ1-1 | TRBD1 | NA | TRBV6-1 | CASSEEGTGEAFF | TGTGCCAGCAGTGAAGAAGGGACAGGAGAAGCTTTCTTT
TRBJ2-2 | NA | few | TRBV5-1 | CASSLRVGSGELFF | TGCGCCAGCAGCTTGAGAGTGGGGTCCGGGGAGCTGTTTTTT
TRBJ1-6 | NA | NA | TRBV5-1 | CASSYDTDSPLHF | TGCGCCAGCAGCTACGACACGGATTCACCCCTCCACTTT
TRBJ2-4 | NA | NA | TRBV5-1 | CASSLDGRTKNIQYF | TGCGCCAGCAGCTTGGACGGCCGGACAAAAAACATTCAGTACTTC
TRBJ2-7 | NA | once | TRBV5-6 | CASSGAPRPYEQYF | TGTGCCAGCAGCGGTGCCCCGAGACCCTACGAGCAGTACTTC
TRBJ2-5 | TRBD1 | few | TRBV5-1 | CASSLAGTEQETQYF | TGCGCCAGCAGCTTGGCAGGGACAGAGCAAGAGACCCAGTACTTC
TRBJ2-3 | NA | NA | TRBV5-1 | CASSWQEHSTDTQYF | TGCGCCAGCAGCTGGCAGGAGCATAGCACAGATACGCAGTATTTT
TRBJ1-6 | NA | NA | TRBV6-2/TRBV6-3 | CASSYSTSRDLNSPLHF | TGTGCCAGCAGTTACTCGACGTCCCGGGACCTTAATTCACCCCTCCACTTT
TRBJ2-6 | NA | few | TRBV18 | CASSPPGRASGANVLTF | TGTGCCAGCTCACCACCGGGCAGGGCATCTGGGGCCAACGTCCTGACTTTC
TRBJ2-1 | TRBD2 | few | TRBV7-2 | CASSLSTSAYNEQFF | TGTGCCAGCAGCTTATCTACTAGCGCGTACAATGAGCAGTTCTTC
TRBJ2-3 | NA | NA | TRBV6-4 | CASSETLFRGSTDTQYF | TGTGCCAGCAGTGAGACGTTGTTCCGGGGGAGCACAGATACGCAGTATTTT
TRBJ2-2 | TRBD1 | NA | TRBV4-2 | CASSQPGQVDVNTGELFF | TGTGCCAGCAGCCAACCGGGACAGGTGGACGTAAACACCGGGGAGCTGTTTTTT
TRBJ1-1 | NA | NA | TRBV20-1 | CSALTANTEAFF | TGCAGTGCCCTGACGGCGAACACTGAAGCTTTCTTT
TRBJ2-1 | NA | few | TRBV12-3/TRBV12-4 | CASSLKTYNEQFF | TGTGCCAGCAGTTTGAAGACTTACAATGAGCAGTTCTTC
TRBJ2-1 | NA | few | TRBV3-1 | CASRYYQGNEQFF | TGTGCCAGCAGGTACTACCAAGGCAATGAGCAGTTCTTC
TRBJ1-1 | NA | NA | TRBV20-1 | CSARDADSVTEAFF | TGCAGTGCTAGAGATGCAGATAGTGTAACTGAAGCTTTCTTT
TRBJ2-7 | TRBD2 | NA | TRBV7-2 | CASSLSGGFYEQYF | TGTGCCAGCAGCCTGAGCGGGGGTTTCTACGAGCAGTACTTC
TRBJ2-6 | NA | NA | TRBV7-9 | CASSPQHRDWGRANVLTF | TGTGCCAGCAGCCCTCAGCACCGGGACTGGGGACGGGCCAACGTCCTGACTTTC
TRBJ1-2 | NA | few | TRBV4-1 | CASSQVIQGPGYTF | TGCGCCAGCAGCCAAGTAATACAGGGCCCTGGCTACACCTTC
TRBJ2-3 | TRBD1 | NA | TRBV29-1 | CSVERTGGTDTQYF | TGCAGCGTTGAGAGGACAGGGGGCACAGATACGCAGTATTTT
TRBJ2-7 | TRBD2 | few | TRBV5-1 | CASWAGGGSYEQYF | TGCGCCAGCTGGGCAGGCGGGGGTTCCTACGAGCAGTACTTC
TRBJ1-5 | NA | few | TRBV5-1 | CASSPDGSSQPQHF | TGCGCCAGCAGCCCGGACGGGTCGAGTCAGCCCCAGCATTTT
TRBJ1-5 | NA | NA | TRBV19 | CASRTPTDLNQPQHF | TGTGCCAGTAGGACCCCGACAGACCTCAATCAGCCCCAGCATTTT
TRBJ2-3 | NA | NA | TRBV24-1 | CATSDWKRTDTQYF | TGTGCCACCAGTGATTGGAAACGCACAGATACGCAGTATTTT
TRBJ2-7 | TRBD1 | many | TRBV12-3/TRBV12-4 | CASSGQGNEQYF | TGTGCCAGCAGTGGACAGGGCAACGAGCAGTACTTC
TRBJ2-1 | TRBD2 | NA | TRBV20-1 | CSAKRLAPLAGGNEQFF | TGCAGTGCTAAGAGATTGGCTCCTCTAGCGGGAGGCAATGAGCAGTTCTTC
TRBJ1-2 | NA | few | TRBV7-2 | CASRAKDGYTF | TGTGCCAGCAGAGCGAAGGATGGCTACACCTTC
TRBJ2-1 | TRBD1 | NA | TRBV24-1 | CATSETGTGDYNEQFF | TGTGCCACCAGTGAGACCGGGACAGGCGATTACAATGAGCAGTTCTTC
TRBJ1-5 | NA | NA | TRBV21-1 | CASSKGREGPQPQHF | TGTGCCAGCAGCAAGGGGAGGGAGGGCCCTCAGCCCCAGCATTTT
TRBJ2-5 | NA | NA | TRBV29-1 | CSAKGGAKGQETQYF | TGCAGCGCAAAGGGGGGGGCAAAAGGCCAAGAGACCCAGTACTTC
TRBJ2-7 | NA | NA | TRBV29-1 | CSVTAASYEQYF | TGCAGCGTTACGGCGGCTTCCTACGAGCAGTACTTC
TRBJ1-1 | NA | many | TRBV7-2 | CASSPGTGMNTEAFF | TGTGCCAGCAGCCCCGGGACGGGAATGAACACTGAAGCTTTCTTT
TRBJ2-1 | TRBD2 | few | TRBV24-1 | CATSENPFGAGPYNEQFF | TGTGCCACCAGTGAGAACCCGTTCGGAGCGGGGCCTTACAATGAGCAGTTCTTC
TRBJ1-5 | NA | NA | TRBV7-9 | CASSLAAAAGQPQHF | TGTGCCAGCAGCTTAGCGGCGGCGGCGGGTCAGCCCCAGCATTTT